Each of the 19 T cell receptor beta chains below was sequenced from the same sample in a study of T cells after yellow fever vaccination. TCRdb reprocessed the 5' RACE reads via MiXCR and lists one record per CDR3 protein. The profile covers 620,000 or so distinct CDR3 sequences, with less than 20% appearing a single time and roughly 17% taken by the ten largest. The source material was PBMCs, sampled less than 6 days after the first yellow fever vaccination. These receptors were obtained from a young man who received the YFV17D yellow fever vaccine.

The chain carries TRBV7-9 and TRBJ2-5; tentatively, D is TRBD1 (6 bases). Germline V gene sequence: CDR1 SEHNR, CDR2 FQNEAQ (reference sequence). This CDR3 contains 16 residues. V was clipped by 4 bases and J by 5 bases, with 20 bases between them. The CDR3 bases are TGTGCCAGCAGCTCCGCGCACAGGGCCGGTCGGGAGACCCAGTACTTC. It codes for CASSSAHRAGRETQYF.

This clonotype was counted at least ten times. The chain couples TRBV5-1 to TRBJ2-3; D assignment may be TRBD1 or TRBD2 (6 bases each). This CDR3 has 15 amino acids. Trimming removed 3 bases at V and 6 bases at J, with 17 bases between. Germline V gives CDR1 SGHRS, CDR2 YFSETQ. The CDR3 is CASSSGGRAVDTQYF. The CDR3 coding sequence is TGCGCCAGCAGCTCCGGGGGCCGAGCTGTCGATACGCAGTATTTT.

J is TRBJ2-3 and V is TRBV7-8, with 9 bases aligning to TRBD2. V lost 0 bases to trimming and J lost 4 bases; unmatched junction nucleotides: 8. The V gene's germline CDR1 is SGHVS and CDR2 FQNEAQ. This CDR3 region has 17 residues. The CDR3 DNA is TGTGCCAGCAGCTTAGCGGGACTAGCTTCAGGTTCAGATACGCAGTATTTT. Translating it yields CASSLAGLASGSDTQYF.

This clonotype was counted between two and nine times. The rearrangement links TRBV7-9 to TRBJ2-7; no reliable D call. Germline V gene data show CDR1 as SEHNR and CDR2 as FQNEAQ (reference sequence). V shed 1 base and J shed 7 bases, with 8 bases lying between them. The CDR3 is 12 amino acids. This CDR3 is CASSLGRLEQYF. CDR3 sequence (DNA): TGTGCCAGCAGCTTAGGGAGACTGGAGCAGTACTTC.

The gene calls are TRBV6-5 and TRBJ1-4; D is uncertain. V lost 4 bases and J 8 bases, leaving 8 bases between the germline ends. CDR3 size: 12 residues. Per germline, CDR1 MNHEY and CDR2 SVGAGI. The CDR3 nucleotides are TGTGCCAGCAGTTCGGGCGGCGAAAAACTGTTTTTT. Its protein product is CASSSGGEKLFF.

The table lists this clonotype with a few counts. The chain links TRBV10-3 to TRBJ2-2; 7 bases map to TRBD2. The CDR3 has 16 residues. With V trimmed by 7 bases and J by 5 bases, 13 bases remained unmatched. Germline V gives CDR1 ENHRY, CDR2 SYGVKD. The CDR3 DNA reads TGTGCCATCACCCGCGGCGGGGACTACCTAACCGGGGAGCTGTTTTTT. It specifies CAITRGGDYLTGELFF.

This clonotype was counted only a few times. This sequence joins TRBV4-1 and TRBJ2-7; D is ambiguous. This CDR3 has 14 amino acids. In germline, CDR1 is MGHRA, CDR2 YSYEKL. The V and J ends lost 4 bases and 3 bases respectively, with 13 bases between them. This CDR3 reads CASSPLPASYEQYV. In DNA, the CDR3 is TGCGCCAGCAGCCCACTACCAGCCAGCTACGAGCAGTACGTC.

The chain recombines TRBV20-1 with TRBJ1-2; TRBD1 is a possible D gene (5 bases). This CDR3 is 15 amino acids long. Trimming pared 1 base from V and 2 bases from J, leaving 14 bases between. Germline V gene data show CDR1 as DFQATT and CDR2 as SNEGSKA (reference sequence). The CDR3, as DNA: TGCAGTGCTAGAGGAGCCGGGACCGAGAACTATGGCTACACCTTC. This codes for CSARGAGTENYGYTF.

This clonotype was found a few times. V and J are TRBV20-1 and TRBJ2-2, with 7 nucleotides matching TRBD1. The CDR3 has 14 residues. Germline CDR1 is DFQATT and CDR2 is SNEGSKA (reference sequence). Trimming at V came to 3 bases and at J to 4 bases, leaving 5 bases not matched to a gene. CDR3 sequence (DNA): TGCAGTGCTAGGAACAGGGGATTCACCGGGGAGCTGTTTTTT. Protein product: CSARNRGFTGELFF.

The chain carries TRBV11-1 and TRBJ2-7, with D possibly matching TRBD1 (6 bases). Germline V lookup: CDR1 SGHAT, CDR2 FQDESV (reference sequence). CDR3 length: 18 amino acids. V lost 1 base, J lost 3 bases, and 22 bases lay in between. The DNA of the CDR3 is TGTGCCAGCAGCTTAGGGAGAGGAACAGGGCCCTTCCTCTACGAGCAGTACTTC. Its translation: CASSLGRGTGPFLYEQYF.

This clonotype has just a few counts. This chain connects TRBV4-2 to TRBJ2-6, with a possible D match to TRBD1 (6 bases). V was clipped by 3 bases and J by 4 bases, with 19 bases between them. The CDR3 sequence is 18 residues long. Germline CDR1 is LGHNA and CDR2 is YNFKEQ. In DNA form, the CDR3 reads TGTGCCAGCAGCCAGGATTTATCACAGGGAAACGGGGCCAACGTCCTGACTTTC. Its protein is CASSQDLSQGNGANVLTF.

This clonotype has a handful of counts. The V gene is TRBV6-1, the J gene TRBJ1-2; tentatively, D is TRBD1 (6 bases). Germline V CDR1 and CDR2: MNHNS, SASEGT. V lost 7 bases and J lost 7, with 16 bases in between. The CDR3 has 13 residues. In DNA form, the CDR3 reads TGTGCCAGCACCCCAGAGGGGGGGAGTGGCTACACCTTC. It yields the protein CASTPEGGSGYTF.

This clonotype was detected a few times. The V call is TRBV20-1, the J call TRBJ2-1; D not resolved. The germline V and J ends were trimmed by 6 bases and 7 bases, with 7 bases remaining between them. The CDR3 spans 10 residues. Germline CDR1 DFQATT, CDR2 SNEGSKA (reference sequence). The DNA of the CDR3 is TGCAGTGCGATAAGGAATGAGCAGTTCTTC. Protein sequence: CSAIRNEQFF.

This clonotype has only a few counts. V usage is TRBV11-2 and J usage is TRBJ2-5; no reliable D call. The CDR3 spans 17 residues. The germline gives CDR1 SGHAT, CDR2 FQNNGV. V dropped 4 bases and J dropped 5 bases, with 23 bases sitting between them. The CDR3 is CASSSSGLPTVRETQYF. Written as DNA, the CDR3 is TGTGCCAGCAGCTCTTCGGGCTTACCTACCGTCCGGGAGACCCAGTACTTC.

The chain recombines TRBV3-1 with TRBJ2-3; TRBD1 agrees at 7 bases. The CDR3 spans 18 residues. Germline V gives CDR1 LGHDT, CDR2 YNNKEL (reference sequence). The CDR3 DNA reads TGTACCTGCAGTTCCACCGGGACAGAGTATAGTCCGCCAGATACGCAGTATTTT. Residues: CTCSSTGTEYSPPDTQYF.

This clonotype came up a few times. The V call is TRBV11-2, the J call TRBJ2-7; 10 nucleotides align to TRBD1. The V and J ends lost 4 bases and 7 bases, in that order; junction bases with no gene match: 13. CDR1 is SGHAT, CDR2 FQNNGV, per germline. CDR3 length: 16 residues. The CDR3 loop is CASSSGDRGPALEQYF. The CDR3 DNA reads TGTGCCAGCAGCTCGGGCGACAGGGGGCCCGCGTTGGAGCAGTACTTC.

This clonotype was seen more than once but under ten times. The V gene is TRBV7-8, the J gene TRBJ2-2, with TRBD2 matching over 9 bases. Germline CDR1 reads SGHVS; CDR2 reads FQNEAQ. The J segment lost 5 bases and the V segment lost 6 bases, leaving 7 bases of the junction unmatched. The CDR3 length is 15 residues. CDR3 residues: CASRPGLAVTGELFF. The CDR3 DNA sequence: TGTGCCAGCAGGCCGGGACTAGCCGTAACCGGGGAGCTGTTTTTT.

This clonotype was counted between two and nine times. The chain joins TRBV20-1 to TRBJ2-5; 8 bases are shared with TRBD2. Germline CDR1 is DFQATT and CDR2 is SNEGSKA (reference sequence). The CDR3 runs to 13 residues. V was pared by 3 bases and J by 1 base, with 1 base of the junction left unmatched. CDR3: CSASGGAQETQYF. CDR3 nucleotides: TGCAGTGCTAGCGGGGGGGCCCAAGAGACCCAGTACTTC.

The rearrangement joins TRBV6-1 to TRBJ1-5; 7 positions match TRBD1. The CDR3 is 16 residues long. Per germline, CDR1 MNHNS and CDR2 SASEGT. With V trimmed by 7 bases and J by 4 bases, 13 bases remained unmatched. The CDR3 region is CASIPHPGTANQPQHF. The CDR3 DNA follows: TGTGCCAGCATTCCACACCCCGGGACAGCGAATCAGCCCCAGCATTTT.